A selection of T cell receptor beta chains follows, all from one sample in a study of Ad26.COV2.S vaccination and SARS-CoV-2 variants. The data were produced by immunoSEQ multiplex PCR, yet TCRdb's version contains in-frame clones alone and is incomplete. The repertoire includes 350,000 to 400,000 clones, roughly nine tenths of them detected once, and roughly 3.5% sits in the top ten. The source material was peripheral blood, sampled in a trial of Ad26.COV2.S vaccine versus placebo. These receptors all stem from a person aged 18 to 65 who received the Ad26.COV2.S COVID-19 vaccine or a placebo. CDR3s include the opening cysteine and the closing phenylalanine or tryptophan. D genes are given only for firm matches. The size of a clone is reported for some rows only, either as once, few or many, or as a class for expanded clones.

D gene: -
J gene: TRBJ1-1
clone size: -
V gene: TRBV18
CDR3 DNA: TGTGCCAGCTCACCTGCCGACACGAACACTGAAGCTTTCTTT
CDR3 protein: CASSPADTNTEAFF

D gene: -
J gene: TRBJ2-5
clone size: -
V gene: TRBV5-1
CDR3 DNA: TGCGCCAGCAGCTCGCTCACAGGACTAACAGAGACCCAGTACTTC
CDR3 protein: CASSSLTGLTETQYF

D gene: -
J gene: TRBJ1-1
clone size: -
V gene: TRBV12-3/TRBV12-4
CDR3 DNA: TGTGCCAGCAGACGGTGGAACACTGAAGCTTTCTTT
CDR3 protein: CASRRWNTEAFF

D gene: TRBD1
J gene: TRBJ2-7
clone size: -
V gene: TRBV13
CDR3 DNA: TGTGCCAGCAGCCACGGGACAGGGGGAAGTAACGAGCAGTACTTC
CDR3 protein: CASSHGTGGSNEQYF

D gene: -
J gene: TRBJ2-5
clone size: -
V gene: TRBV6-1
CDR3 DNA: TGTGCCAGCAGTGACCTAGGGGGGGCCCTTTTGACCCAGTACTTC
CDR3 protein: CASSDLGGALLTQYF

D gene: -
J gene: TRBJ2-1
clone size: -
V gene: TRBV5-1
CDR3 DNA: TGCGCCAGCAGCCGAGGAGAACTGACAGTTTACAATGAGCAGTTCTTC
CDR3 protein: CASSRGELTVYNEQFF

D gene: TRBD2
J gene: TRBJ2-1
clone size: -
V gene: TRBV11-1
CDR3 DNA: TGTGCCAGCAGCCCACTAGCGGGGGGAGTGAATGAGCAGTTCTTC
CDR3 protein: CASSPLAGGVNEQFF

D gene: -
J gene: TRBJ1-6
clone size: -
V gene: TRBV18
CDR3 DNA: TGTGCCAGCTCACCAGACGGAACCAATTCACCCCTCCACTTT
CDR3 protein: CASSPDGTNSPLHF

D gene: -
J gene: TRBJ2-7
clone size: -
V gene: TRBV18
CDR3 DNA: TGTGCCAGCTCCCGGGACGCAGCAAGATACGAGCAGTACTTC
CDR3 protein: CASSRDAARYEQYF

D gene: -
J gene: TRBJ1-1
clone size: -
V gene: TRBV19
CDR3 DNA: TGTGCCAGTAGTATTGGGGAGAACACTGAAGCTTTCTTT
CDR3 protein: CASSIGENTEAFF

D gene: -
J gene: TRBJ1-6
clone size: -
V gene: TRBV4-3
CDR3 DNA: TGCGCCAGCAGCCAGGGCGTGGGTCGCAACTATAATTCACCCCTCCACTTT
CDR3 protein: CASSQGVGRNYNSPLHF

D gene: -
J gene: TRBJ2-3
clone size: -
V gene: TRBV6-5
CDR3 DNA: TGTGCCACCTGGAGGACAGACACAGATACGCAGTATTTT
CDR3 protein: CATWRTDTDTQYF

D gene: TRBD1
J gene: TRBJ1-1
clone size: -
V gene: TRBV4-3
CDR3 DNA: TGCGCCAGCAGCCGGGACAGGGAGGGGTCTGAAGCTTTCTTT
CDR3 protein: CASSRDREGSEAFF

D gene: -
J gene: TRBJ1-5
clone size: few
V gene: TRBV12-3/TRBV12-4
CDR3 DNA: TGTGCCAGCAGTTCAGGGTTTCAGCCCCAGCATTTT
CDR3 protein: CASSSGFQPQHF

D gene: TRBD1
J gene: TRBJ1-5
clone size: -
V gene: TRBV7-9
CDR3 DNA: TGTGCCAGCAGCCGGACAGGGGAAGGGAGCAATCAGCCCCAGCATTTT
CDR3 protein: CASSRTGEGSNQPQHF

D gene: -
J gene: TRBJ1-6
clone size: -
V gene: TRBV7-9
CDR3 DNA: TGTGCCAGCAGCTTACAGGGAGGGAATTCACCCCTCCACTTT
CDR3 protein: CASSLQGGNSPLHF

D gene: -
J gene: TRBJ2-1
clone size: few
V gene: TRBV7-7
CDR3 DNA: TGTGCTAGCAGCCCTAGGTCCGGCAATGAGCAGTTCTTC
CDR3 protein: CASSPRSGNEQFF

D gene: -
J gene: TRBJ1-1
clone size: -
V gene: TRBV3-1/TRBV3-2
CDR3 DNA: TGTGCCAGCAGCCAAGGAAGTGAAGCTTTCTTT
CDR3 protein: CASSQGSEAFF

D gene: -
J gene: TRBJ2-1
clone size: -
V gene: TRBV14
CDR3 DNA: TGTGCCAGCAGCCAAGACGACCCGGGATTACAGTTCTTC
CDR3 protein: CASSQDDPGLQFF

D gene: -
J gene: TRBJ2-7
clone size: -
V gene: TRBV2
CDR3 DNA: TGTGCCAGCCTAGAACGGACAGACTACGAGCAGTACTTC
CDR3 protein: CASLERTDYEQYF

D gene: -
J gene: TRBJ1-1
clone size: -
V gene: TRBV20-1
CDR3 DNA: TGCAGTGCTGGTGACCCGAGGGTGGTGAACACTGAAGCTTTCTTT
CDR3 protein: CSAGDPRVVNTEAFF

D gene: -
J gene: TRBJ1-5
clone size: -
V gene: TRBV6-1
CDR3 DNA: TGTGCCAGCAGTGATTGGCACAATCAGCCCCAGCATTTT
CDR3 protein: CASSDWHNQPQHF

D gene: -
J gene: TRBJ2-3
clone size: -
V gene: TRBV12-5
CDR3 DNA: TGTGCTAGTGCCCACCCGCCCTTCACAGATACGCAGTATTTT
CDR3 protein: CASAHPPFTDTQYF

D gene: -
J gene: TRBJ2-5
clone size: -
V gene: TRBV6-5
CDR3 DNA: TGTGCCAGCAGCCATAGTGAGACCCAGTACTTC
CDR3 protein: CASSHSETQYF

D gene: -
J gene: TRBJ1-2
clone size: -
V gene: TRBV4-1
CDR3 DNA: TGCGCCAGCAGCATAGGGGACCGGTGGAACTATGGCTACACCTTC
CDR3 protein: CASSIGDRWNYGYTF

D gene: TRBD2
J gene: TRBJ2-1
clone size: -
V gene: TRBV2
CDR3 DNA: TGTGCCAGCAGTGAAGAGCGGGGGGGCCTCTATGAGCAGTTCTTC
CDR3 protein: CASSEERGGLYEQFF

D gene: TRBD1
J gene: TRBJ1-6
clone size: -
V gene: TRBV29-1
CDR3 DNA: TGCAGCGTATCGACAGGGGGCAATAATAATTCACCCCTCCACTTT
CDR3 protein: CSVSTGGNNNSPLHF

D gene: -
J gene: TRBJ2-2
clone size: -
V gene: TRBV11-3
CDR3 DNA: TGTGCCAGCAGCTTAGGACCCCAGACCACCGGGGAGCTGTTTTTT
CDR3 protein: CASSLGPQTTGELFF

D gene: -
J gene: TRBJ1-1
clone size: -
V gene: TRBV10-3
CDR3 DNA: TGTGCCATCAACGGTAACAGGAACACTGAAGCTTTCTTT
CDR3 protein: CAINGNRNTEAFF

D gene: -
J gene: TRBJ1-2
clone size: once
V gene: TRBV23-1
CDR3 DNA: TGCGCCAGCAGTCAATCGCCGCATGGCTACACCTTC
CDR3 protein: CASSQSPHGYTF

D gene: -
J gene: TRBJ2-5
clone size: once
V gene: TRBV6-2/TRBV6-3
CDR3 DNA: TGTGCCAGCAGCTATTTTGGGGGAGAGACCCAGTACTTC
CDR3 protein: CASSYFGGETQYF

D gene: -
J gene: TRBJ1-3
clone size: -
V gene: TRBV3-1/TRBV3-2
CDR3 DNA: TGTGCCAGCAGCACCCGACCGATCTCTGGAAACACCATATATTTT
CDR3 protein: CASSTRPISGNTIYF

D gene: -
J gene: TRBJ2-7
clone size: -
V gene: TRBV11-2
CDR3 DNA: TGTGCCAGCTCAGGGGGGTACGGGACAGTAAAAGGCTACGAGCAGTACTTC
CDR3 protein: CASSGGYGTVKGYEQYF

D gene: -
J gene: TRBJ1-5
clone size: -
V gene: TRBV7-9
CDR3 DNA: TGTGCCAGCAGCAGGATCAATCAGCCCCAGCATTTT
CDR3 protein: CASSRINQPQHF

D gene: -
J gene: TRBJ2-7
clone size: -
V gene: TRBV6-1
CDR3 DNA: TGTGCCAGCAGTGAAGCGCCCCCAGCCCTCGCCACCTACGAGCAGTACTTC
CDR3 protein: CASSEAPPALATYEQYF

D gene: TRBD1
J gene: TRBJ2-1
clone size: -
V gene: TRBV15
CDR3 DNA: TGTGCCACCAGCAGTTTATGGACAGGGGCCGGCAATGAGCAGTTCTTC
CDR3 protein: CATSSLWTGAGNEQFF

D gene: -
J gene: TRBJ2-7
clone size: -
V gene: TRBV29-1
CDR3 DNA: TGCAGCGTTGGTAGCCTTTCTTCTGGGGAGCAGTACTTC
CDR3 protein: CSVGSLSSGEQYF

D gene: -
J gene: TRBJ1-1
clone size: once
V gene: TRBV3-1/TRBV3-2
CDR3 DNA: TGTGCCAGCAGCCCCTTGAACACTGAAGCTTTCTTT
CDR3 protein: CASSPLNTEAFF

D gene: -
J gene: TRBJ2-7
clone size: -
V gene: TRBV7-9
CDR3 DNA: TGTGCCAGCAGCTTCAATTCCGACAGGCTACACTCCTACGAGCAGTACTTC
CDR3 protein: CASSFNSDRLHSYEQYF

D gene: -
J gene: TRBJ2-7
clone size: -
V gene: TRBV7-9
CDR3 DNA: TGTGCCAGCAGCTTGAGGTCCTACGAGCAGTACTTC
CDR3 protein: CASSLRSYEQYF

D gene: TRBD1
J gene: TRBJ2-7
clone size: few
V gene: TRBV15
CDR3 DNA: TGTGCCACCAGCAAGAGGACAGGAGCCTCCTACGAGCAGTACTTC
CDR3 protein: CATSKRTGASYEQYF

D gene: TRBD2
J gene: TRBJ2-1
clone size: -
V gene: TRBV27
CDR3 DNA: TGTGCCAGCAGTCTACCCCCCCGAACTAGCGGCGGTAACAAATTCTTC
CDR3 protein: CASSLPPRTSGGNKFF

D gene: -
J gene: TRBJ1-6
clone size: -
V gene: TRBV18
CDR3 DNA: TGTGCCAGCTCACCACCCTACCCGAATTCACCCCTCCACTTT
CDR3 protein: CASSPPYPNSPLHF

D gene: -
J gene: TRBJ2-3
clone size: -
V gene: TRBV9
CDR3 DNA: TGTGCCAGCAGCGCGCACCCGGGGGGCGGGACAGATACGCAGTATTTT
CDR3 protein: CASSAHPGGGTDTQYF

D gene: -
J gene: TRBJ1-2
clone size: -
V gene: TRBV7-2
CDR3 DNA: TGTGCCAGCAGCCCAGGGGCCGGGGGCGAACACTATGGCTACACCTTC
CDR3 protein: CASSPGAGGEHYGYTF

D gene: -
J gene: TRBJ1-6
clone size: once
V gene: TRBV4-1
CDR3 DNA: TGCGCCAGCAGCCAGGACATTTTTTCACCCCTCCACTTT
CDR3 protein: CASSQDIFSPLHF

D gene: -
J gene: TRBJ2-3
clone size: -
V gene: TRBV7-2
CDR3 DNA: TGTGCCAGCAGCTTAGCGGGTCGTAACCCTGATACGCAGTATTTT
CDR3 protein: CASSLAGRNPDTQYF

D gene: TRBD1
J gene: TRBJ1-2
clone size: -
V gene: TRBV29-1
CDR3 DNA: TGCAGCGTTGGAAGTCGGGGACAGGGGACCTATGGCTACACCTTC
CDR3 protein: CSVGSRGQGTYGYTF